This paragraph covers one TCR beta chain sequence. The sample is drawn from a study of blood T cell repertoires in COVID-19. Assay used: immunoSEQ multiplex PCR; TCRdb lists only in-frame clones, some missing. The repertoire consists of over 200,000 clones, with less than 90% occurring once and the leading ten covering roughly 6.2%. Trimming stripped 3 bases from V and 4 bases from J, with 12 bases between. Germline V gives CDR1 MDHEN, CDR2 SYDVKM. The CDR3 runs to 15 residues. The chain has TRBV28 and TRBJ2-2; no clear D gene. The clonotype comes from a woman aged 35 to 49 who had recovered from COVID-19. What was sequenced was PBMCs or T cells enriched from blood (not recorded which). CDR3 sequence reads: CASSFSRHRTGELFF. CDR3 in DNA: TGTGCCAGCAGTTTTAGTAGACATCGCACCGGGGAGCTGTTTTTT.